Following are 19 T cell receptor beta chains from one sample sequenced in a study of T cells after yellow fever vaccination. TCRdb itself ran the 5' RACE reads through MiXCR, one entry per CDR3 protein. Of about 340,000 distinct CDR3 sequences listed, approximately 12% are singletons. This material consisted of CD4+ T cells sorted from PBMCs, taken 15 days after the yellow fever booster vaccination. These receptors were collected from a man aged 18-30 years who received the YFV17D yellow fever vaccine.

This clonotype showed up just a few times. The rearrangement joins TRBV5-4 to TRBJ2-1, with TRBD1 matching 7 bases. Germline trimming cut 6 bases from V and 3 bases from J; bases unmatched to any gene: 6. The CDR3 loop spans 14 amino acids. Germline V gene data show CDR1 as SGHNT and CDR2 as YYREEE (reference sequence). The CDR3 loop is CASTYGDSYNEQFF. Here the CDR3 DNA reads TGTGCCAGCACCTACGGGGACAGCTACAATGAGCAGTTCTTC.

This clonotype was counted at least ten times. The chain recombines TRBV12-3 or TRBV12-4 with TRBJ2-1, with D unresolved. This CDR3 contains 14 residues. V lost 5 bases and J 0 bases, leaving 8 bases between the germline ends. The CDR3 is CASSAPNSYNEQFF. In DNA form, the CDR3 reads TGTGCCAGCAGTGCACCTAACTCCTACAATGAGCAGTTCTTC.

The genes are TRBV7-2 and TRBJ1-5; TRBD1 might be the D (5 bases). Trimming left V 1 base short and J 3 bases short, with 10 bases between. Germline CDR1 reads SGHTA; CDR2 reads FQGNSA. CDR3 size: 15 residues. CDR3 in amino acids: CASSLVPGTNQPQHF. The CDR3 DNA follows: TGTGCCAGCAGCTTAGTTCCAGGGACCAATCAGCCCCAGCATTTT.

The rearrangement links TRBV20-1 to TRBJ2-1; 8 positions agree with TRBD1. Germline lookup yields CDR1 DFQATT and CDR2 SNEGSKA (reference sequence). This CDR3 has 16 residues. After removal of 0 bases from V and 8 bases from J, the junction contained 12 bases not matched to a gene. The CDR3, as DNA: TGCAGTGCTAGAGATCCAGTCGGCAGGGGGCGGTATGAGCAGTTCTTC. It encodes CSARDPVGRGRYEQFF.

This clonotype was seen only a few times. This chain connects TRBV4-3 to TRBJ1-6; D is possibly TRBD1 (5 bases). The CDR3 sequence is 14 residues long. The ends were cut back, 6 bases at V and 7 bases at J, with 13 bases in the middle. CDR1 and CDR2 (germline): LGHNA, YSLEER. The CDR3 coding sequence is TGCGCCAGCAGTATCCGGGACGGGAATTCACCCCTCCACTTT. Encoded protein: CASSIRDGNSPLHF.

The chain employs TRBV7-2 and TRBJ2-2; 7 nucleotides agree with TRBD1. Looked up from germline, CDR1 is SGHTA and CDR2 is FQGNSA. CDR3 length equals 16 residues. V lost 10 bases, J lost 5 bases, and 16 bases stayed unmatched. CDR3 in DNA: TGTGCCAATACCCTTCAACGGACAGGTAGAACCGGGGAGCTGTTTTTT. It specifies CANTLQRTGRTGELFF.

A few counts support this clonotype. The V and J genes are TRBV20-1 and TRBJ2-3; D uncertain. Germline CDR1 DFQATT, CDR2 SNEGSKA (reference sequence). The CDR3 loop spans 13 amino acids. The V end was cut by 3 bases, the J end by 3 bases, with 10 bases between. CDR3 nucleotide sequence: TGCAGTGCTAGGCTAGTACAGACAGATACGCAGTATTTT. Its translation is CSARLVQTDTQYF.

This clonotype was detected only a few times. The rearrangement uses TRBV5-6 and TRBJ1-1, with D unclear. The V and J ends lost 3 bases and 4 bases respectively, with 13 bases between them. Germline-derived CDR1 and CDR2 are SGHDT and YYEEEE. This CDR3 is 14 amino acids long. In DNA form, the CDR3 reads TGTGCCAGCAGCTCCGTAGGTTGGAGCACTGAAGCTTTCTTT. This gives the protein CASSSVGWSTEAFF.

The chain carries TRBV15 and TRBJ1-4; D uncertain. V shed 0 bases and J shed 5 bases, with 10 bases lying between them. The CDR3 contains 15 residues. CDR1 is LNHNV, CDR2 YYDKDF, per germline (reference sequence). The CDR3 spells CATSRDGSLNEKLFF. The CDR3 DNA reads TGTGCCACCAGCAGAGATGGCAGCTTGAATGAAAAACTGTTTTTT.

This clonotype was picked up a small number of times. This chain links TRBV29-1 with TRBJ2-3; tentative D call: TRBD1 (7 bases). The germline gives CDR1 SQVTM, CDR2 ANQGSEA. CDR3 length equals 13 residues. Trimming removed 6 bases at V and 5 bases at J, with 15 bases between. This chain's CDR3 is CSVEAGGIDTQYF. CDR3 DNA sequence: TGCAGCGTCGAGGCAGGGGGGATAGATACGCAGTATTTT.

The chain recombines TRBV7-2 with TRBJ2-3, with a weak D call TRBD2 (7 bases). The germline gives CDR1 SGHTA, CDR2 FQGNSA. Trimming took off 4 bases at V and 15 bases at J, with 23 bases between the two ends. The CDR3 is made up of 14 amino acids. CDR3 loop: CASSSSVAGGGGYF. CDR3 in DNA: TGTGCCAGCAGCTCGTCCGTAGCGGGTGGAGGGGGATATTTT.

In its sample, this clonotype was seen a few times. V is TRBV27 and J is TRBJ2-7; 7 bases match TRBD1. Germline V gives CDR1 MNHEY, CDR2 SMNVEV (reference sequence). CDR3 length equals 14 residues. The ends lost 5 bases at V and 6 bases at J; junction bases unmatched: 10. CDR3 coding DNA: TGTGCCAGCAGTCAAACGAGAGGGGGCGGCGAGCAGTACTTC. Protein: CASSQTRGGGEQYF.

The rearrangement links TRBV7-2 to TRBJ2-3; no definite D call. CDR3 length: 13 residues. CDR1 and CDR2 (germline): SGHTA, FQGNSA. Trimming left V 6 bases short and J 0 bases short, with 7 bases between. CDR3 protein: CASRRPSTDTQYF. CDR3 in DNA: TGTGCCAGCAGAAGACCCAGCACAGATACGCAGTATTTT.

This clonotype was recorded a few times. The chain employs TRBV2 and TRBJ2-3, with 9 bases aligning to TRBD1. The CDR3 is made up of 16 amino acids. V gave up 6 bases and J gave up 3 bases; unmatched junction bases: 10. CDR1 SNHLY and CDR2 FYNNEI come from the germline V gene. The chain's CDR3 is CASRLQGALRTDTQYF. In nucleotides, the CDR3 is TGTGCCAGCAGGTTACAGGGGGCATTGAGGACAGATACGCAGTATTTT.

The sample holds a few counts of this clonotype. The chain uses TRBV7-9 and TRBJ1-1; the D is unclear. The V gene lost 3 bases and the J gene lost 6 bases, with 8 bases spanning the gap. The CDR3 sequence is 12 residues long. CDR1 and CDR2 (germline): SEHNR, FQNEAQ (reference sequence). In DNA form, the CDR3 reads TGTGCCAGCAGCTTTTTGGGAGCTGAAGCTTTCTTT. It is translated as CASSFLGAEAFF.

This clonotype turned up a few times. The chain's CDR3 is CASGVGTNEKLFF. The CDR3 DNA follows: TGCGCCAGCGGGGTCGGAACTAATGAAAAACTGTTTTTT. The chain has TRBV5-1 and TRBJ1-4; D gene ambiguous. The V end was cut by 7 bases, the J end by 1 base, with 8 bases between. This CDR3 comprises 13 residues. CDR1 is SGHRS and CDR2 is YFSETQ in the germline V gene.

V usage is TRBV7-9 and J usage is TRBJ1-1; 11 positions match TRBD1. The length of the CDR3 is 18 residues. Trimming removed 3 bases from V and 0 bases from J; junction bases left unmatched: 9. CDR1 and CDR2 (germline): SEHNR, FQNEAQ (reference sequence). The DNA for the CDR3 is TGTGCCAGCAGCTTGAGGTCGAGGGACAGGGGGATGAACACTGAAGCTTTCTTT. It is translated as CASSLRSRDRGMNTEAFF.

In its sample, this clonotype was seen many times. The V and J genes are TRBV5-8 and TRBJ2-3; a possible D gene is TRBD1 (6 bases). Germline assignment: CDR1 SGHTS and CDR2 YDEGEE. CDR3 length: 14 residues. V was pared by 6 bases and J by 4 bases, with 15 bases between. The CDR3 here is CASIPRGWADTQYF. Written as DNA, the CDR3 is TGTGCCAGCATCCCCAGGGGCTGGGCAGATACGCAGTATTTT. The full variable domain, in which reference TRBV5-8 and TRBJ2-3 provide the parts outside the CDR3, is EAGVTQSPTHLIKTRGQQATLRCSPISGHTSVYWYQQALGLGLQFLLWYDEGEERNRGNFPPRFSGRQFPNYSSELNVNALELEDSALYLCASIPRGWADTQYFGPGTRLTVL.

CDR3 loop: CASSSRTGLIYGYTF. In nucleotides, the CDR3 is TGTGCCAGCAGCTCCAGGACAGGGTTGATCTATGGCTACACCTTC. The chain has TRBV7-9 and TRBJ1-2; 8 bases match TRBD1. CDR3 length: 15 amino acids. Germline-derived CDR1 and CDR2 are SEHNR and FQNEAQ (reference sequence). V dropped 4 bases and J dropped 4; count of bases not matched to a gene: 8. The whole variable domain, remainder taken from reference TRBV7-9 and TRBJ1-2, is DTGVSQNPRHKITKRGQNVTFRCDPISEHNRLYWYRQTLGQGPEFLTYFQNEAQLEKSRLLSDRFSAERPKGSFSTLEIQRTEQGDSAMYLCASSSRTGLIYGYTFGSGTRLTVV.